Following are 21 T cell receptor beta chains from one sample sequenced in a study of T cells in Graves' hyperthyroidism and ophthalmopathy (dated by TCRdb to about 2019). The library was prepared using multiplex PCR. These reads were obtained on an Illumina HiSeq 2000. The TCR beta CDR3 regions were amplified from the RNA transcripts. A first-round RT-PCR of the TCR CDR3 used the HTBI primer set with the Qiagen OneStep RT-PCR kit. TCRdb ran its own pipeline on the public reads, namely fastp trimming at Q25 and MiXCR clone calling, and kept in-frame beta chains. Merged by CDR3 protein, the rows form single entries marked with the most common genes and DNA. The sample contains 500,000 to 600,000 distinct CDR3 sequences, 46% of them found a single time. The ten largest clones capture approximately 8.4% of the sample. The sequenced sample consisted of peripheral blood or thyroid tissue (not recorded which). These TCRs come from a woman aged 18-35 years with Graves' hyperthyroidism.

This clonotype was recorded many times. The chain uses TRBV12-3 or TRBV12-4 and TRBJ2-2, with D tentatively TRBD1 or TRBD2 (5 bases each). Trimming took off 6 bases at V and 8 bases at J, with 19 bases between the two ends. This CDR3 has 15 residues. The CDR3 loop reads CASSFGTRRLGELFF. CDR3 coding DNA: TGTGCCAGCAGCTTCGGGACCCGGCGACTAGGGGAGCTGTTTTTT.

The sample holds a few counts of this clonotype. The V and J genes are TRBV2 and TRBJ2-3, with a weak D call TRBD2 (5 bases). This CDR3 spans 14 amino acids. CDR1 is SNHLY, CDR2 FYNNEI, per germline. Trimming removed 8 bases from V and 0 bases from J, with 12 bases in between. CDR3 sequence: CASQRKTSTDTQYF. For the CDR3, the DNA is TGTGCCAGCCAGCGGAAGACTAGCACAGATACGCAGTATTTT.

At least ten counts were recorded for this clonotype. The chain joins TRBV5-1 to TRBJ2-5, with D possibly matching TRBD2 (7 bases). CDR1 and CDR2 (germline): SGHRS, YFSETQ. Trimming shortened V by 6 bases and J by 1 base, and 16 bases separated the two germline ends. This CDR3 is 15 amino acids long. For the CDR3, the DNA is TGCGCCAGCATGCGAGGGGGAGGGACCCAAGAGACCCAGTACTTC. This sequence encodes CASMRGGGTQETQYF.

J is TRBJ1-4 and V is TRBV10-3; the D is unclear. The germline V and J ends were trimmed by 6 bases and 12 bases, with 11 bases remaining between them. Germline-derived CDR1 and CDR2 are ENHRY and SYGVKD. The CDR3 is 11 amino acids. The CDR3 DNA sequence: TGTGCCATCAGATCACAGCGGGAACTGTTTTTT. Protein: CAIRSQRELFF.

This clonotype has ten or more counts. CDR3 coding DNA: TGTGCCAGCAGCTCTGCGACTAGCCTAAGCTCCTACGAGCAGTACTTC. It is translated as CASSSATSLSSYEQYF. The chain joins TRBV11-2 to TRBJ2-7; 7 positions match TRBD2. CDR1 and CDR2 (germline): SGHAT, FQNNGV. The J segment lost 0 bases and the V segment lost 4 bases, leaving 9 bases of the junction unmatched. This CDR3 region has 16 residues.

The chain is built from TRBV10-3 and TRBJ2-7; tentatively, D is TRBD1 (5 bases). The CDR3 length is 13 residues. Germline V gives CDR1 ENHRY, CDR2 SYGVKD. The V end was cut by 4 bases, the J end by 5 bases, with 12 bases between. CDR3 DNA: TGTGCCATCAGTGGGACATTCGCAGACGAGCAGTACTTC. The encoded protein is CAISGTFADEQYF.

Notes on this clonotype: A clone one base away is much larger, so this may be a read error. V usage is TRBV7-2 and J usage is TRBJ2-2; D gene ambiguous. Germline CDR1 is SGHTA and CDR2 is FQGNSA. The CDR3 totals 13 residues. The chain's CDR3 is CAGSLGWAGELFF. As DNA, the CDR3 is TGTGCCGGCAGCTTAGGGTGGGCCGGGGAGCTGTTTTTT.

This clonotype was counted many times. This chain uses TRBV5-1 with TRBJ1-4, with 10 bases aligning to TRBD1. With V trimmed by 4 bases and J by 5 bases, 8 bases remained unmatched. Germline CDR1 SGHRS, CDR2 YFSETQ. This CDR3 is built from 16 residues. The CDR3 spells CASSRTPGQGNEKLFF. The CDR3 DNA reads TGCGCCAGCAGCCGAACCCCGGGACAGGGGAATGAAAAACTGTTTTTT. Full variable domain (missing parts from reference TRBV5-1 and TRBJ1-4): KAGVTQTPRYLIKTRGQQVTLSCSPISGHRSVSWYQQTPGQGLQFLFEYFSETQRNKGNFPGRFSGRQFSNSRSEMNVSTLELGDSALYLCASSRTPGQGNEKLFFGSGTQLSVL.

This clonotype has a count of ten or more. The chain links TRBV5-1 to TRBJ2-7, with TRBD1 as a possible D gene (5 bases). CDR3 size: 14 residues. Trimming removed 0 bases from V and 6 bases from J, with 13 bases in between. Germline V lookup: CDR1 SGHRS, CDR2 YFSETQ. CDR3 DNA: TGCGCCAGCAGCTTGGACCCTAGTAGGGGCGAGCAGTACTTC. Amino acid sequence: CASSLDPSRGEQYF.

This clonotype was counted a few times. The chain carries TRBV7-8 and TRBJ2-7; D gene uncertain. CDR3 length: 13 residues. V was trimmed by 2 bases and J by 4 bases, leaving 9 bases between them. Germline values: CDR1 SGHVS, CDR2 FQNEAQ. The CDR3 is CASSLSIAYEQYF. CDR3 nucleotides: TGTGCCAGCAGCTTATCCATAGCATACGAGCAGTACTTC.

V and J are TRBV7-9 and TRBJ2-7; TRBD2 aligns across 14 bases. CDR3 length equals 17 residues. In germline, CDR1 is SEHNR, CDR2 FQNEAQ (reference sequence). V trimming: 5 bases; J trimming: 5 bases; junction bases outside the gene matches: 11. As DNA, the CDR3 is TGTGCCAGCAGCGAACAGGGACTAGCGGGAGTTTACCACGAGCAGTACTTC. Translated, it gives CASSEQGLAGVYHEQYF.

This clonotype was picked up one time. The conserved final phenylalanine or tryptophan is absent from the CDR3, which likely points to a read error. The DNA is omitted, as the CDR3 cannot be located on it reliably, and the CDR3 follows TCRdb's listing. This sequence joins TRBV10-3 and TRBJ1-2; TRBD1 was called by the table and not checked on the DNA. The CDR3 has 15 residues if both end residues are counted. Germline V gene sequence: CDR1 ENHRY, CDR2 SYGVKD. CDR3: CAICSARTGVDGYTS.

There are many counts of this clonotype. The chain employs TRBV7-8 and TRBJ2-7, with D uncertain. CDR1 is SGHVS, CDR2 FQNEAQ, per germline. V lost 3 bases, J lost 5 bases, and 17 bases lay in between. The CDR3 is 15 amino acids. CDR3 loop: CASSFGGAIGNEQYF. CDR3 DNA sequence: TGTGCCAGCAGCTTCGGTGGCGCTATAGGAAACGAGCAGTACTTC.

This clonotype was detected a few times. A much larger clone is a single base away; this may be a read error. The V and J genes are TRBV7-9 and TRBJ1-2; the match to TRBD1 covers 7 bases. Trimming took 5 bases from V and 6 from J; bases not matched to a gene: 9. Germline CDR1 reads SEHNR; CDR2 reads FQNEAQ (reference sequence). The CDR3 is made up of 14 amino acids. CDR3 bases: TGTGCCAGCAGCCCTACCGGGACAGCTAATGGCTACACCTTC. It yields the protein CASSPTGTANGYTF. The variable domain in full, completed from reference TRBV7-9 and TRBJ1-2, reads DTGVSQNPRHKITKRGQNVTFRCDPISEHNRLYWYRQTLGQGPEFLTYFQNEAQLEKSRLLSDRFSAERPKGSFSTLEIQRTEQGDSAMYLCASSPTGTANGYTFGSGTRLTVV.

This clonotype was seen a few times. The rearrangement links TRBV5-1 to TRBJ1-6; D not certain. The CDR3 spans 13 residues. V was trimmed by 0 bases and J by 9 bases, leaving 7 bases between them. CDR1 and CDR2 from the germline V gene are SGHRS and YFSETQ. The CDR3 spells CASSLDSTSPLHF. The CDR3 DNA reads as TGCGCCAGCAGCTTGGACAGCACTTCACCCCTCCACTTT.

This clonotype was detected a few times. The V call is TRBV6-1, the J call TRBJ2-7, with a tentative D call TRBD1 (6 bases). CDR1 and CDR2 from the germline V gene are MNHNS and SASEGT. The CDR3 sequence is 15 residues long. V lost 0 bases and J 6 bases, leaving 15 bases between the germline ends. Written as DNA, the CDR3 is TGTGCCAGCAGTGAAGCGGGGGCTAAGGCGGGCGAGCAGTACTTC. Translating gives CASSEAGAKAGEQYF.

The chain couples TRBV7-9 to TRBJ2-7; 9 nucleotides agree with TRBD1. This CDR3 contains 14 residues. Germline loops: CDR1 SEHNR, CDR2 FQNEAQ (reference sequence). Unmatched junction bases numbered 7, after V lost 6 bases and J lost 4 bases. Written as DNA, the CDR3 is TGTGCCAGCAGAGTATCCGGGACAGGGTACGAGCAGTACTTC. Translating it yields CASRVSGTGYEQYF.

The CDR3 reads CASSPPTGSNVLTF. Written as DNA, the CDR3 is TGTGCCAGCAGCCCACCGACAGGGAGTAACGTCCTGACTTTC. The chain recombines TRBV5-6 with TRBJ2-6; the match to TRBD1 covers 7 bases. This CDR3 has 14 amino acids. With V trimmed by 4 bases and J by 10 bases, 8 bases remained unmatched. The germline CDR1 and CDR2 sequences are SGHDT and YYEEEE. The whole variable domain, remainder taken from reference TRBV5-6 and TRBJ2-6, is DAGVTQSPTHLIKTRGQQVTLRCSPKSGHDTVSWYQQALGQGPQFIFQYYEEEERQRGNFPDRFSGHQFPNYSSELNVNALLLGDSALYLCASSPPTGSNVLTFGAGSRLTVL.

This clonotype was counted at least ten times. V is TRBV19 and J is TRBJ1-5, with 7 bases fitting TRBD1. The CDR3 covers 15 residues. Trimming took 4 bases from V and 4 from J; bases not matched to a gene: 7. In germline, CDR1 is LNHDA, CDR2 SQIVND (reference sequence). CDR3 coding DNA: TGTGCCAGTAGTAGGACAGGAACCTTTAATCAGCCCCAGCATTTT. Its protein product is CASSRTGTFNQPQHF. Using reference TRBV19 and TRBJ1-5 for the parts outside the CDR3, the full variable domain is DGGITQSPKYLFRKEGQNVTLSCEQNLNHDAMYWYRQDPGQGLRLIYYSQIVNDFQKGDIAEGYSVSREKKESFPLTVTSAQKNPTAFYLCASSRTGTFNQPQHFGDGTRLSIL.

The sample holds a few counts of this clonotype. The chain couples TRBV7-9 to TRBJ2-5; 7 bases align to TRBD1. V lost 6 bases, J lost 2 bases, and 9 bases stayed unmatched. CDR3 size: 15 residues. Per the germline V gene, CDR1 is SEHNR and CDR2 is FQNEAQ (reference sequence). The CDR3 region has the DNA TGTGCCAGCAGATCTGGGACAGCCAAACAAGAGACCCAGTACTTC. Its protein is CASRSGTAKQETQYF. Variable domain in full (rest from reference TRBV7-9 and TRBJ2-5): DTGVSQNPRHKITKRGQNVTFRCDPISEHNRLYWYRQTLGQGPEFLTYFQNEAQLEKSRLLSDRFSAERPKGSFSTLEIQRTEQGDSAMYLCASRSGTAKQETQYFGPGTRLLVL.

The gene calls are TRBV24-1 and TRBJ2-1; 7 nucleotides line up with TRBD1. This CDR3 spans 15 amino acids. The germline V gene encodes CDR1 KGHDR and CDR2 SFDVKD. V shed 0 bases and J 6 bases; nucleotides not matched to a gene: 4. The CDR3 region has the DNA TGTGCCACCAGTGATTTGGGACAGGACCGCAATGAGCAGTTCTTC. Its translation: CATSDLGQDRNEQFF.